This T cell receptor (beta chain) was identified during a study of cytomegalovirus exposure and HLA in healthy donors. Study as a whole: An earlier analysis identified 110 million or so unique TCR beta sequences in about 180 million T cells.

The ends lost 6 bases at V and 4 bases at J; junction bases unmatched: 8. Germline loops: CDR1 SGHTA, CDR2 FQGTGA. The CDR3 length is 14 residues. The PCR used 60 Vbeta and 13 Jbeta primers. Assay used: immunoSEQ multiplex PCR; TCRdb lists only in-frame clones, some missing. Among around 150,000 clones listed, about three quarters were seen once. The sequencing sample was made of PBMCs. The chain couples TRBV7-3 to TRBJ1-1, with 7 positions matching TRBD1. The sequence was obtained from a female donor in good health and CMV-seronegative. CDR3 nucleotides: TGTGCCAGCAGACCAGGACAGGCCAGCACTGAAGCTTTCTTT. As protein: CASRPGQASTEAFF.